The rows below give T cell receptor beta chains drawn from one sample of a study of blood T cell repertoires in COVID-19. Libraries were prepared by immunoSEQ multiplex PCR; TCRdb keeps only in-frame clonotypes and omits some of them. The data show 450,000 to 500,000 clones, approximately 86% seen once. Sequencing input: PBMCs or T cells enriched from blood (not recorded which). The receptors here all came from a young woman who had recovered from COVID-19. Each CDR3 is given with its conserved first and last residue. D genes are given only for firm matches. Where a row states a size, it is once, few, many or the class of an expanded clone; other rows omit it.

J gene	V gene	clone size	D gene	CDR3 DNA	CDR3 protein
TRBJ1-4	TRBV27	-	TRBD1	TGTGCCAGCAGCCTATCCGGGACAGGGGATGAAAAACTGTTTTTT	CASSLSGTGDEKLFF
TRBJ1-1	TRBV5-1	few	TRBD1	TGCGCCAGCAGCGCCGAGGGACAGGGCGGCTGGGCTGAAGCTTTCTTT	CASSAEGQGGWAEAFF
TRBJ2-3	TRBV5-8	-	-	TGTGCCAGCGGAGGAGGCTCTAGCACAGATACGCAGTATTTT	CASGGGSSTDTQYF
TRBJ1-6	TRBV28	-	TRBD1	TGTGCCAGCAGTGAGACGACAGGGAATTCACCCCTCCACTTT	CASSETTGNSPLHF
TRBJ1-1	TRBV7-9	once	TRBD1	TGTGCCAGCAGCCTCCGGACAGGAGCCAACACTGAAGCTTTCTTT	CASSLRTGANTEAFF
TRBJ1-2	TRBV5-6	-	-	TGTGCCAGCAGCTTGGGGGCAGGGTCCTATGGCTACACCTTC	CASSLGAGSYGYTF
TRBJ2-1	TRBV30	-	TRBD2	TGTGCCCGGGGGGCGGGGGGTGGTGAGCAGTTCTTC	CARGAGGGEQFF
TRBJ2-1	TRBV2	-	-	TGTGCCAGTTCCCAACTAGGGGGCTCCTACAATGAGCAGTTCTTC	CASSQLGGSYNEQFF
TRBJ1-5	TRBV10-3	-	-	TGTGCCATCAGTGAGTCGGGGACTTCCGATCGGCATTTT	CAISESGTSDRHF
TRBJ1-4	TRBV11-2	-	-	TGTGCCAGCAGCCCTTCGGGGACTAATGAAAAACTGTTTTTT	CASSPSGTNEKLFF
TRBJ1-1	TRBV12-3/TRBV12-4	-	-	TGTGCCAGCAGTTTCAGAAACACTGAAGCTTTCTTT	CASSFRNTEAFF
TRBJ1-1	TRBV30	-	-	TGTGCCTGCCTGACAGGACGAGAAGCTTTCTTT	CACLTGREAFF
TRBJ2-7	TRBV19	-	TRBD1	TGTGCCAGTAGTATAGTCTTGGGGACCATCGGGACAGGGTACGAGCAGTACTTC	CASSIVLGTIGTGYEQYF
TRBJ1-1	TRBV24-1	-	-	TGTGCCACCAGTATCGAGTCCCCGATTACGAACACTGAAGCTTTCTTT	CATSIESPITNTEAFF
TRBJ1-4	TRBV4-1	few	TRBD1	TGCGCCAGCGGGCGGACAGGGGGAGAAAAACTGTTTTTT	CASGRTGGEKLFF
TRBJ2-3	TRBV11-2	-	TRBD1	TGTGCCAGCAGCTTAACAACAGGGGCGAGCACAGATACGCAGTATTTT	CASSLTTGASTDTQYF
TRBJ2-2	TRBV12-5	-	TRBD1	TGTGCTAGTGGTCCCAAGGGGGCGGAGAACACCGGGGAGCTGTTTTTT	CASGPKGAENTGELFF
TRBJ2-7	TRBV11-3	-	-	TGTGCCAGCAGCCCCTCAGGCGCCAGGTCCCACGAGCAGTACTTC	CASSPSGARSHEQYF
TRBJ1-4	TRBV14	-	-	TGTGCCAGCAGCCAAGAGATTTCCTATAATGAAAAACTGTTTTTT	CASSQEISYNEKLFF
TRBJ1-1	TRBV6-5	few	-	TGTGCCAGCAGTCGAGGTCCAGGGGCTGAAGCTTTCTTT	CASSRGPGAEAFF
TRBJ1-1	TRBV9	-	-	TGTGCCAGCAGCGTAGCTCCGGGGAACACTGAAGCTTTCTTT	CASSVAPGNTEAFF
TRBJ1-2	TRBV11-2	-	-	TGTGCCAGCAGCCCCTCGGGGGGCGCTAACTATGGCTACACCTTC	CASSPSGGANYGYTF
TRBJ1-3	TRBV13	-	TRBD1	TGTGCCAGCAGCTTGCGCCAGGGGGAAGGGGGCACCATATATTTT	CASSLRQGEGGTIYF
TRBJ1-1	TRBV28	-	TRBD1	TGTGCCAGCAGTCCGACAGGGGAAAACACTGAAGCTTTCTTT	CASSPTGENTEAFF
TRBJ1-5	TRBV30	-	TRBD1	TGTGCCTGGAGTAGGACGCGGACAGGCAATAGCAATCAGCCCCAGCATTTT	CAWSRTRTGNSNQPQHF
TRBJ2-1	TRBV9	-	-	TGTGCCAGCAGCGTAGCAGCCCTAGTCACCCTCTACAATGAGCAGTTCTTC	CASSVAALVTLYNEQFF
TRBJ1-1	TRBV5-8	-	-	TGTGCCAGCAGCTTTCTAGAATTTGAAGCTTTCTTT	CASSFLEFEAFF
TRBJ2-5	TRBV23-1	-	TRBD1	TGCGCCAGCAGTCAATCAGGCAGGGGGCGCGGGGAGACCCAGTACTTC	CASSQSGRGRGETQYF
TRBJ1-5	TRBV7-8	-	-	TGTGCCAGCAGCTTTCTGGGGCTCGGCAATCAGCCCCAGCATTTT	CASSFLGLGNQPQHF
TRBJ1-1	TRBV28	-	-	TGTGCCAGCAGTTTATCTTCTGGACAGTCGAACGATTTCTTT	CASSLSSGQSNDFF
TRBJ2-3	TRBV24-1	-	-	TGTGCCGCCAGTGAGGGGACAGTGGGACTGGATACGCAGTATTTT	CAASEGTVGLDTQYF
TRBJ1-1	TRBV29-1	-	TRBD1	TGCAGCGTTGAAGGCCGGGACAGGGGGCAAGACACTGAAGCTTTCTTT	CSVEGRDRGQDTEAFF
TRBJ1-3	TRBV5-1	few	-	TGCGCCAGCAGCTTGGGAACGTTGGGAGCGGACACCATATATTTT	CASSLGTLGADTIYF
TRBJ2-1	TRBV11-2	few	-	TGTGCCAGCAGCTTAGATCTAGGGGGAACCAATGAGCAGTTCTTC	CASSLDLGGTNEQFF
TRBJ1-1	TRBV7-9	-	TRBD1	TGTGCCAGCTCACAGGGGGGTTATGTACTGACTGAAGCTTTCTTT	CASSQGGYVLTEAFF
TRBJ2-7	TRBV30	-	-	TGTGCCTGGGCAACGGGACTCCTCGGCGAGCAGTACTTC	CAWATGLLGEQYF
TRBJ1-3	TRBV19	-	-	TGTGCCAGTAGTGTAAGCGCGGACTCTGGAAACACCATATATTTT	CASSVSADSGNTIYF
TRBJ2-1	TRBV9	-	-	TGTGCCAGCAGCGTAGATCAGGCCCCTGGAGGGCAGTTCTTC	CASSVDQAPGGQFF
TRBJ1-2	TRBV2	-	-	TGTGCCAGCAGTGACGAAACTCCGTCCTATGGCTACACCTTC	CASSDETPSYGYTF
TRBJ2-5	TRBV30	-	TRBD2	TGTGCCTGGAGTAGCGGGGGGCAAGAGACCCAGTACTTC	CAWSSGGQETQYF
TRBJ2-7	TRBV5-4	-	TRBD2	TGTGCCAGCAGTTCTAGCGGGGGGGCGGGAGAGCAGTACTTC	CASSSSGGAGEQYF
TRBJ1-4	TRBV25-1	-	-	TGTGCCAGCAGTGAATGGGCGGGAAACGAAAAACTGTTTTTT	CASSEWAGNEKLFF
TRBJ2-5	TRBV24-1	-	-	TGTGCCACCAGTGACTCAGGGGTCAGAGAGACCCAGTACTTC	CATSDSGVRETQYF